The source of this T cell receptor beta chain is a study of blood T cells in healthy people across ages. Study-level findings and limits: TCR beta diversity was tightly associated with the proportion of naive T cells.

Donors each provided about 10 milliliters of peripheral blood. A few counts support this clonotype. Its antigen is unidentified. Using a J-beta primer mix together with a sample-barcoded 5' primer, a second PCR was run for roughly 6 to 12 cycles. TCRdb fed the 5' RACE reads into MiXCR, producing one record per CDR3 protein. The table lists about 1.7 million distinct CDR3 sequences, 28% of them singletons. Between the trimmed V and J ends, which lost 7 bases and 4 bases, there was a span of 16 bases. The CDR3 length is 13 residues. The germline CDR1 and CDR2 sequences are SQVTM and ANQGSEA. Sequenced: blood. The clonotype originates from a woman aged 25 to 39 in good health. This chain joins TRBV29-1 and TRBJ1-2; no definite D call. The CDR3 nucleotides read TGCAGCGCCTCCTCATCTGAAAGCTATGGCTACACCTTC. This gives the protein CSASSSESYGYTF.